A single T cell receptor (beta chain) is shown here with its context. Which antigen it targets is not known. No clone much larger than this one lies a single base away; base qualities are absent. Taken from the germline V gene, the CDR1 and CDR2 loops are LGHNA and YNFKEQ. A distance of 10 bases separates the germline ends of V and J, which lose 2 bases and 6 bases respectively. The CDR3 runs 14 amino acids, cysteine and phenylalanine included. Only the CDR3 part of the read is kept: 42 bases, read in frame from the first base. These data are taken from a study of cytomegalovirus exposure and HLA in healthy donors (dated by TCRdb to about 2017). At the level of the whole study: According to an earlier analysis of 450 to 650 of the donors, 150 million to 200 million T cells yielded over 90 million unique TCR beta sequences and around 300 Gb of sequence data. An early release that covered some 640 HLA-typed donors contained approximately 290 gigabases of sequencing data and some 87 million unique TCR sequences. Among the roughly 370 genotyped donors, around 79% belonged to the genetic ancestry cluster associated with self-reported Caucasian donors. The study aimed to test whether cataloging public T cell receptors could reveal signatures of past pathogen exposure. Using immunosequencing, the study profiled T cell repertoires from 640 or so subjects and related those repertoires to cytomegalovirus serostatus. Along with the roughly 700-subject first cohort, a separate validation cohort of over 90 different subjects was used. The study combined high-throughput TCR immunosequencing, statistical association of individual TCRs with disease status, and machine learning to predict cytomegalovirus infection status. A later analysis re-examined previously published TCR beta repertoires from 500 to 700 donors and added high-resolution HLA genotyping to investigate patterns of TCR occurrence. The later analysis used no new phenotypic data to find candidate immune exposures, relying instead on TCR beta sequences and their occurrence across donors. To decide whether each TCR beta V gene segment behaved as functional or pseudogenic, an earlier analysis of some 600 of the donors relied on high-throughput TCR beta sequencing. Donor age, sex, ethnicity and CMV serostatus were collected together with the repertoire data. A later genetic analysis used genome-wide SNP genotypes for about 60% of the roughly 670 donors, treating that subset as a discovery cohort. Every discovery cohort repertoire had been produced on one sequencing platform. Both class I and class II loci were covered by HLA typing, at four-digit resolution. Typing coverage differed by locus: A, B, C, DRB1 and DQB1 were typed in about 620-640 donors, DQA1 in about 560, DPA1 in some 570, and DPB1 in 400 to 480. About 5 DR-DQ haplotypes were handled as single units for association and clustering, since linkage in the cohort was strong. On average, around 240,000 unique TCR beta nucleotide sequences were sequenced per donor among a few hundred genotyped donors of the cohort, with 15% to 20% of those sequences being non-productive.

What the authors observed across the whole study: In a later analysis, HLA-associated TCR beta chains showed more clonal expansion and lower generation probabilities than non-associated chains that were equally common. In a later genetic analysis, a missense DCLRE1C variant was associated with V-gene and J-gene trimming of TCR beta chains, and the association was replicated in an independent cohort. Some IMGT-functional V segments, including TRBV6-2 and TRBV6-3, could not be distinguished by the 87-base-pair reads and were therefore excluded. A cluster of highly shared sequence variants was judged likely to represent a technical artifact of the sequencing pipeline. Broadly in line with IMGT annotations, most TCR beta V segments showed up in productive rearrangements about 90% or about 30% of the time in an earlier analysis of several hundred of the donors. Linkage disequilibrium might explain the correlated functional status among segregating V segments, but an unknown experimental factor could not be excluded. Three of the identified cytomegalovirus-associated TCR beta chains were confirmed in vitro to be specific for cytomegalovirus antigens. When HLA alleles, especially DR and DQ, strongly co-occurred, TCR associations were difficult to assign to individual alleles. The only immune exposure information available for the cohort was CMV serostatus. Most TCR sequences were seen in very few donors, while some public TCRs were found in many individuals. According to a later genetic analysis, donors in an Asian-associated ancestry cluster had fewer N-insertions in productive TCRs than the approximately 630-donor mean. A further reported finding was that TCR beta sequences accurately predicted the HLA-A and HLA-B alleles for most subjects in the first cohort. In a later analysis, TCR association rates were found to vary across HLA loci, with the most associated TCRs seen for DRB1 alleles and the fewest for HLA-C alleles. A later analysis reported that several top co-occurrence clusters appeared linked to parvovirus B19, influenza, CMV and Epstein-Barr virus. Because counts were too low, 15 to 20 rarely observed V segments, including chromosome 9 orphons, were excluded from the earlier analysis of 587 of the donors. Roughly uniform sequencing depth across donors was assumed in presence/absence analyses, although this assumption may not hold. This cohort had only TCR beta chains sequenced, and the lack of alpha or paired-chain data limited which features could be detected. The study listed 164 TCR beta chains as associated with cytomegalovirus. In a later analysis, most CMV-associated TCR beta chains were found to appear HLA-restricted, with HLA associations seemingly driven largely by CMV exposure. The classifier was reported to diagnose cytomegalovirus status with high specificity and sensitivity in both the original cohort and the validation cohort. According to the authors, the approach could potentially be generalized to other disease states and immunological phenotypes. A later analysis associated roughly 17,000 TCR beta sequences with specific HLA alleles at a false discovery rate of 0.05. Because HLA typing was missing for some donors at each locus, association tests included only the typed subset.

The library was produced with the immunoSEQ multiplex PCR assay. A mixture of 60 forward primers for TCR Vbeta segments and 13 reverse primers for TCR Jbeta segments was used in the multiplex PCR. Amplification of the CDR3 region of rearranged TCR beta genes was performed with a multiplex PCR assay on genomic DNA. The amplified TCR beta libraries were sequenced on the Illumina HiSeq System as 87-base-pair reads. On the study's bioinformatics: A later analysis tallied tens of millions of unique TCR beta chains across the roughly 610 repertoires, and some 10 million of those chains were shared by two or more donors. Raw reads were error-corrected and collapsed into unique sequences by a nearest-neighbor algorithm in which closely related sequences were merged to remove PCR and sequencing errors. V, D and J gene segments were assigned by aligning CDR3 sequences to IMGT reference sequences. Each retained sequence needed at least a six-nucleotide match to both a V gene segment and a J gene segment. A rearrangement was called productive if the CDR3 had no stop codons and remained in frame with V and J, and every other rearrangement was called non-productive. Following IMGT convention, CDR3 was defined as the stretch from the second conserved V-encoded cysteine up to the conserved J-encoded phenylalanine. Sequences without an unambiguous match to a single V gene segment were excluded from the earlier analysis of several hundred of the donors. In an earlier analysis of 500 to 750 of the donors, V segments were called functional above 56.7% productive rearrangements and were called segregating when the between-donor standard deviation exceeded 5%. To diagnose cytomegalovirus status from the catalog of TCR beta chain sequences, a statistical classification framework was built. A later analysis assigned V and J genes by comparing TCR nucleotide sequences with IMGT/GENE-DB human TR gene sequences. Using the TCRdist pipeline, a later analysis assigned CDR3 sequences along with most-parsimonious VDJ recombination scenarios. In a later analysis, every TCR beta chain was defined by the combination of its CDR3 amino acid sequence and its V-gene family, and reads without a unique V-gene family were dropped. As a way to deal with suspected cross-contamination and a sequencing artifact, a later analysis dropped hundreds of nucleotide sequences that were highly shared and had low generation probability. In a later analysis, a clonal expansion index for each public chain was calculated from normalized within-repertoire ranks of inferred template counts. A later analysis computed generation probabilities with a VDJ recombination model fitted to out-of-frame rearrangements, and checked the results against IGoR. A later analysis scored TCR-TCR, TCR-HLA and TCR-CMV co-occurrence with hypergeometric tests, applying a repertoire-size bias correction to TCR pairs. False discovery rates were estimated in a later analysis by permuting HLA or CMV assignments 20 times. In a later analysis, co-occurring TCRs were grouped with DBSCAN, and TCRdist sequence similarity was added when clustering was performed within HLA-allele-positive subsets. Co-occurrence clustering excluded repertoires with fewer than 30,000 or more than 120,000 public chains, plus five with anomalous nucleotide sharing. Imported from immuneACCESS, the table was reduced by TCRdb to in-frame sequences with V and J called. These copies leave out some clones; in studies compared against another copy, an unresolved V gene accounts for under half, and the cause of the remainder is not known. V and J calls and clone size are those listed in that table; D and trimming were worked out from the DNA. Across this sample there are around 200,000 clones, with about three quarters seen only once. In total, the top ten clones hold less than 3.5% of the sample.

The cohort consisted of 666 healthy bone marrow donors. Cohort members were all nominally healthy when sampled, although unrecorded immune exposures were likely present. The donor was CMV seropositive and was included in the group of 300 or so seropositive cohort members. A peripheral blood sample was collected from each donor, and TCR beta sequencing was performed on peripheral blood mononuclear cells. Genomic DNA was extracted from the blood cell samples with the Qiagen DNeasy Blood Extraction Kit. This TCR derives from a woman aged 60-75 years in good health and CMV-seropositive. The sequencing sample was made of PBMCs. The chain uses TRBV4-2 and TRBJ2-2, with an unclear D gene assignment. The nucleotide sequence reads TGTGCCAGCAGCCAAAGGCGAGGCGCCGGGGAGCTGTTTTTT. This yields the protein CASSQRRGAGELFF.